Detailed here is one T cell receptor (beta chain). The method was immunoSEQ multiplex PCR; TCRdb's version includes in-frame clones alone and lacks a portion of them. The profile shows 150,000 or so clones, roughly 84% of them singletons. The data are from a study of blood T cell repertoires in COVID-19. Overall study: The samples span acute and convalescent COVID-19 from the United States, Italy and Spain. PBMCs, B-cell-depleted T cells, or T cells were the source of the cDNA or gDNA that made up the material.

Germline V CDR1 and CDR2: MNHEY, SVGAGI. This CDR3 is 16 amino acids long. V shed 0 bases and J shed 1 base, with 10 bases lying between them. The sample was peripheral blood. The receptor was isolated from a woman between 55 and 75 years old with acute or convalescent COVID-19. The J gene is TRBJ1-5, the V gene TRBV6-5, with D possibly matching TRBD1 (5 bases). CDR3 residues: CASSYSPGRSNQPQHF. The DNA of the CDR3 is TGTGCCAGCAGTTACTCGCCAGGGAGGAGCAATCAGCCCCAGCATTTT.